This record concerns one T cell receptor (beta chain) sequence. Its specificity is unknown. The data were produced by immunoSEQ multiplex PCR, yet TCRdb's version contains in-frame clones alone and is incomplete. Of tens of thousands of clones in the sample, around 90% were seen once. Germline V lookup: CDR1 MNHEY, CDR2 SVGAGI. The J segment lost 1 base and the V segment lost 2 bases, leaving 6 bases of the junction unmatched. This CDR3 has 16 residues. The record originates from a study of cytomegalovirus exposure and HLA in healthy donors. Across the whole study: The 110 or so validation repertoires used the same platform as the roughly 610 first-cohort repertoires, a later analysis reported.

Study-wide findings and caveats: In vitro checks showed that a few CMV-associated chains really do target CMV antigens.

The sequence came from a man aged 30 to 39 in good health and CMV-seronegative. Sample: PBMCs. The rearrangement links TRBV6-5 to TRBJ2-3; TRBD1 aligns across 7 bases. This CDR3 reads CASSYQGVRRTDTQYF. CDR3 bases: TGTGCCAGCAGTTACCAGGGGGTTAGACGCACAGATACGCAGTATTTT.